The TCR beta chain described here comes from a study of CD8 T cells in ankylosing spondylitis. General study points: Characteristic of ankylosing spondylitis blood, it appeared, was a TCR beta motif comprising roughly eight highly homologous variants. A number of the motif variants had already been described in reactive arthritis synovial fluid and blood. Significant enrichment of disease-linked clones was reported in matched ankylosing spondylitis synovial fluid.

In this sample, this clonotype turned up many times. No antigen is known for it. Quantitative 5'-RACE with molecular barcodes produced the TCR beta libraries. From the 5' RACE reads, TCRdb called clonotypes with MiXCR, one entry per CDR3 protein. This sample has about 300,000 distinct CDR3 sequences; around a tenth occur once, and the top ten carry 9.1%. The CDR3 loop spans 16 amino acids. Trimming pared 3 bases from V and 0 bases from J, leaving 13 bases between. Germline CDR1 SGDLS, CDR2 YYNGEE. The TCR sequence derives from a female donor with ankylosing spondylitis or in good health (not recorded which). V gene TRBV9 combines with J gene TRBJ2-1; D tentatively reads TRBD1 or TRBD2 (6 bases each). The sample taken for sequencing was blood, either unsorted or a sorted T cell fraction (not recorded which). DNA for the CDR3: TGTGCCAGCAGCGGGTACGGGGGCCCCTCCTACAATGAGCAGTTCTTC. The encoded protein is CASSGYGGPSYNEQFF.